The rows below give T cell receptor beta chains drawn from one sample of a study of multiple sclerosis patients with progressive multifocal leukoencephalopathy. The protocol was immunoSEQ multiplex PCR, while the TCRdb copy is restricted to in-frame clones and leaves out a portion. The sample includes tens of thousands of clones, over 85% of them seen just once. This specimen was PBMCs, taken from a patient treated with natalizumab. The receptors were gathered from a human donor with multiple sclerosis. Both conserved end residues are part of each CDR3. D genes are given only for firm matches. The listing skips clone size in some rows; elsewhere it reads once, few, many or a size class.

size: .
D: .
J: TRBJ1-3
V: TRBV7-8
DNA: TGTGCCAGCAGCTTAACCGAAATCTCTGGAAACACCATATATTTT
CDR3: CASSLTEISGNTIYF

size: once
D: TRBD1
J: TRBJ2-5
V: TRBV4-1
DNA: TGCGCCAGCAGCCAAGAGACAAGAGGGGGCTACGAGACCCAGTACTTC
CDR3: CASSQETRGGYETQYF

size: .
D: .
J: TRBJ1-2
V: TRBV28
DNA: TGTGCCAGCAGTTTACGAGTTAACTATGGCTACACCTTC
CDR3: CASSLRVNYGYTF

size: once
D: TRBD1
J: TRBJ2-7
V: TRBV7-6
DNA: TGTGCCAGCAGCTTGAACAGGGGGGCCAGCACCTACGAGCAGTACTTC
CDR3: CASSLNRGASTYEQYF

size: .
D: .
J: TRBJ2-7
V: TRBV11-2
DNA: TGTGCCAGCAGCTCCGGTCCCGGGCGCGAGCAGTACTTC
CDR3: CASSSGPGREQYF

size: .
D: TRBD1
J: TRBJ1-2
V: TRBV27
DNA: TGTGCCAGCAGTTTAAGGGCCGGGGGGACAGGGAACCGAATAGGCTATGGCTACACCTTC
CDR3: CASSLRAGGTGNRIGYGYTF

size: .
D: .
J: TRBJ1-1
V: TRBV12-5
DNA: TGTGCTAGTGGTTTACGGGGGATGAACACTGAAGCTTTCTTT
CDR3: CASGLRGMNTEAFF

size: .
D: TRBD1
J: TRBJ2-4
V: TRBV7-2
DNA: TGTGCCAGCAGCCTGACAGGGACCAAAAACATTCAGTACTTC
CDR3: CASSLTGTKNIQYF

size: .
D: .
J: TRBJ2-7
V: TRBV4-3
DNA: TGCGCCAGCAGCCAAGACTGGAACGAGCAGTACTTC
CDR3: CASSQDWNEQYF

size: .
D: .
J: TRBJ2-7
V: TRBV28
DNA: TGTGCCAGCAGTTTGAGTTCCTACGAGCAGTACTTC
CDR3: CASSLSSYEQYF

size: .
D: TRBD2
J: TRBJ2-1
V: TRBV7-9
DNA: TGTGCCAGCAGACGGACTAGCGGAGGACAAGATGAGCAGTTCTTC
CDR3: CASRRTSGGQDEQFF

size: .
D: TRBD1
J: TRBJ1-4
V: TRBV5-1
DNA: TGCGCCAGCAGCTTGGTAGGGACAGGGGATGAAAAACTGTTTTTT
CDR3: CASSLVGTGDEKLFF

size: .
D: TRBD1
J: TRBJ2-3
V: TRBV29-1
DNA: TGCAGCGTTGAAGCCGAGAGGGACAGGGGGCCAGATACGCAGTATTTT
CDR3: CSVEAERDRGPDTQYF

size: once
D: TRBD1
J: TRBJ1-4
V: TRBV18
DNA: TGTGCCAGCTCGCTCGACAGGGGAACTAATGAAAAACTGTTTTTT
CDR3: CASSLDRGTNEKLFF

size: once
D: .
J: TRBJ1-4
V: TRBV5-4
DNA: TGTGCCAGCAGCTTGGCAGGCGGAGGGGGTAATGAAAAACTGTTTTTT
CDR3: CASSLAGGGGNEKLFF

size: .
D: TRBD1
J: TRBJ1-5
V: TRBV5-6
DNA: TGTGCCAGCAGCTTGGGGTGGGACAGTAATCAGCCCCAGCATTTT
CDR3: CASSLGWDSNQPQHF

size: .
D: .
J: TRBJ2-7
V: TRBV5-1
DNA: TGCGCCAGCAGCTTGGACGGGACTCTCAGCTCCTACGAGCAGTACTTC
CDR3: CASSLDGTLSSYEQYF

size: .
D: TRBD2
J: TRBJ2-3
V: TRBV4-1
DNA: TGCGCCAGCAGCCAATTCCCGGGGGGGATTGAAGATACGCAGTATTTT
CDR3: CASSQFPGGIEDTQYF

size: .
D: .
J: TRBJ1-2
V: TRBV5-3
DNA: TGTGCCAGAAGCCGCCGGGTGAGGCGAGATGGCTACACCTTC
CDR3: CARSRRVRRDGYTF

size: .
D: TRBD1
J: TRBJ2-1
V: TRBV6-4
DNA: TGTGCCAGCAGTGTGGGGACAGGGGAGCACAATGAGCAGTTCTTC
CDR3: CASSVGTGEHNEQFF

size: .
D: .
J: TRBJ2-5
V: TRBV7-2
DNA: TGTGCCAGCAGCTTACAGGGGCTAGCGGACACAGGGAGGGAGACCCAGTACTTC
CDR3: CASSLQGLADTGRETQYF

size: .
D: .
J: TRBJ2-7
V: TRBV25-1
DNA: TGTGCCAGCAGTGAAAGGGGACATAATGAAGAGCAGTACTTC
CDR3: CASSERGHNEEQYF

size: .
D: .
J: TRBJ1-1
V: TRBV2
DNA: TGTGCCAGCACATGGGTAGGCACTGAAGCTTTCTTT
CDR3: CASTWVGTEAFF

size: .
D: TRBD2
J: TRBJ2-2
V: TRBV27
DNA: TGTGCCAGCAAGTCGGGTCAGGCGGCCAGCGGGGAGCTGCTTTTT
CDR3: CASKSGQAASGELLF

size: .
D: .
J: TRBJ1-1
V: TRBV30
DNA: TGTGCCTGGAGTGGACAAGGGGCACGAGCTTTCTTT
CDR3: CAWSGQGARAFF

size: .
D: .
J: TRBJ2-1
V: TRBV5-1
DNA: TGCGCCAGTACCACTTCTTCTGCGGGTTGGGAGCAGTTCTTC
CDR3: CASTTSSAGWEQFF

size: .
D: TRBD2
J: TRBJ2-7
V: TRBV28
DNA: TGTGCCAGCAGTCCCCTGTGGACTAGCGCACAAGGTTCCTCCTACGAGCAGTACTTC
CDR3: CASSPLWTSAQGSSYEQYF